These 14 T cell receptor beta chains were sequenced from one sample in a study of T-cell reconstitution after alpha-beta-depleted transplantation in children. This sample's TCRbeta library carried unique molecular identifier barcodes. TCRdb re-called the PCR reads with MiXCR, one entry per CDR3 protein. This sample carries 400,000 to 500,000 distinct CDR3 sequences, approximately 10% of them seen once, and the ten largest clones take about 5%. The starting material was PBMCs from the stem cell graft donor, obtained from the stem cell graft. These receptors all stem from a human donor who donated a stem cell graft to a child with acute myeloid leukemia.

This clonotype was picked up one time. V gene TRBV20-1 combines with J gene TRBJ1-1; 7 positions match TRBD1. The V gene end was trimmed by 3 bases and the J gene end by 7 bases; junction bases not matched to a gene: 8. Germline CDR1 is DFQATT and CDR2 is SNEGSKA (reference sequence). The CDR3 sequence is 13 residues long. The CDR3, as DNA: TGCAGTGCTAGCCGGACAGGAAACTTTGAAGCTTTCTTT. This sequence encodes CSASRTGNFEAFF.

V gene TRBV3-1 combines with J gene TRBJ2-3; 8 bases map to TRBD2. The CDR3 covers 15 residues. The J segment lost 4 bases and the V segment lost 1 base, leaving 4 bases of the junction unmatched. Germline assignment: CDR1 LGHDT and CDR2 YNNKEL (reference sequence). The CDR3: CASSQVAGGADTQYF. DNA for the CDR3: TGTGCCAGCAGCCAAGTTGCGGGGGGAGCAGATACGCAGTATTTT.

This clonotype was picked up a small number of times. The chain recombines TRBV12-3 or TRBV12-4 with TRBJ1-1; tentatively, D is TRBD1 (5 bases). The CDR3 spans 14 residues. Trimming pared 5 bases from V and 4 bases from J, leaving 14 bases between. CDR3 nucleotides: TGTGCCAGCAGTATAACAGGAGGAATCACTGAAGCTTTCTTT. This gives the protein CASSITGGITEAFF.

This clonotype was detected only a few times. The V call is TRBV30, the J call TRBJ2-5; D is unclear. CDR1 and CDR2 from the germline V gene are GTSNPN and SVGIG (reference sequence). Between the trimmed V and J ends, which lost 1 base and 5 bases, there was a span of 5 bases. The CDR3 is 11 residues long. The CDR3 is CAWSGAETQYF. CDR3 nucleotide sequence: TGTGCCTGGAGTGGGGCCGAGACCCAGTACTTC. Variable domain in full (rest from reference TRBV30 and TRBJ2-5): SQTIHQWPATLVQPVGSPLSLECTVEGTSNPNLYWYRQAAGRGLQLLFYSVGIGQISSEVPQNLSASRPQDRQFILSSKKLLLSDSGFYLCAWSGAETQYFGPGTRLLVL.

The gene calls are TRBV20-1 and TRBJ2-5; D unresolved. This CDR3 is built from 15 residues. Germline V gene data show CDR1 as DFQATT and CDR2 as SNEGSKA (reference sequence). Trimming cost V 3 bases and J 5 bases, with 19 bases left between them. CDR3 sequence: CSASSTRAFGETQYF. The CDR3 nucleotides are TGCAGTGCTAGTAGCACCCGGGCCTTCGGGGAGACCCAGTACTTC.

The sample holds a few counts of this clonotype. V gene TRBV5-1 combines with J gene TRBJ2-2; TRBD2 matches 15 bases. The ends lost 4 bases at V and 5 bases at J; junction bases unmatched: 3. The CDR3 runs to 16 residues. CDR1 is SGHRS and CDR2 is YFSETQ in the germline V gene. CDR3 sequence: CASSRGTSGGTGELFF. CDR3 coding DNA: TGCGCCAGCAGCCGAGGGACTAGCGGGGGGACCGGGGAGCTGTTTTTT.

This clonotype was recorded at least ten times. The rearrangement uses TRBV29-1 and TRBJ1-1; maybe TRBD1 (6 bases). This CDR3 comprises 12 residues. Germline V gives CDR1 SQVTM, CDR2 ANQGSEA. Trimming shortened V by 7 bases and J by 4 bases, and 13 bases separated the two germline ends. CDR3 protein: CSAGHQPTEAFF. CDR3 in DNA: TGCAGCGCGGGACACCAGCCCACTGAAGCTTTCTTT.

This clonotype was picked up a small number of times. The chain couples TRBV5-1 to TRBJ2-5; D is unresolved. From germline, CDR1 is SGHRS and CDR2 YFSETQ. This CDR3 contains 14 residues. The germline V and J ends were trimmed by 5 bases and 3 bases, with 14 bases remaining between them. The CDR3 coding sequence is TGCGCCAGCAGATCTGGACCTTTCGAAGAGACCCAGTACTTC. Translation: CASRSGPFEETQYF.

This clonotype was seen only a few times. The chain joins TRBV27 to TRBJ2-7; weak D call: TRBD2 (5 bases). Germline CDR1 and CDR2: MNHEY and SMNVEV (reference sequence). Trimming removed 6 bases at V and 6 bases at J, with 12 bases between. The CDR3 loop spans 12 amino acids. CDR3 region: CASRGALGEQYF. CDR3 in DNA: TGTGCCAGCAGGGGAGCTCTTGGCGAGCAGTACTTC.

This clonotype has a handful of counts. The rearrangement links TRBV12-3 or TRBV12-4 to TRBJ2-6; D ambiguous. The CDR3 length is 13 residues. V gave up 10 bases and J gave up 3 bases, with 10 bases separating them. DNA of the CDR3: TGTGCCAACAAATTAGGTGGGGCCAACGTCCTGACTTTC. This sequence encodes CANKLGGANVLTF.

This clonotype was picked up many times. The CDR3 sequence: CASSSLGVELSEQYF. The CDR3 DNA reads as TGTGCCAGCAGTTCCTTAGGAGTCGAGCTCTCCGAGCAGTACTTC. The chain joins TRBV28 to TRBJ2-7; D remains ambiguous. Deletions cut 4 bases from V and 6 bases from J, with 19 bases between. CDR3 length: 15 amino acids. Germline-derived CDR1 and CDR2 are MDHEN and SYDVKM.

The genes are TRBV18 and TRBJ1-3; TRBD1 might be the D (6 bases). The CDR3 sequence is 13 residues long. Trimming took 2 bases from V and 7 from J, leaving 9 bases between them. Germline V gene data show CDR1 as KGHSH and CDR2 as LQKENI. The CDR3 loop reads CASSPGQPNTIYF. The CDR3 DNA reads as TGTGCCAGCTCACCAGGACAGCCCAACACCATATATTTT. The full variable domain, rest sourced from reference TRBV18 and TRBJ1-3, is NAGVMQNPRHLVRRRGQEARLRCSPMKGHSHVYWYRQLPEEGLKFMVYLQKENIIDESGMPKERFSAEFPKEGPSILRIQQVVRGDSAAYFCASSPGQPNTIYFGEGSWLTVV.

This clonotype has only a few counts. The V gene is TRBV20-1, the J gene TRBJ2-7, with 13 positions matching TRBD2. Germline V gene data show CDR1 as DFQATT and CDR2 as SNEGSKA (reference sequence). This CDR3 is built from 21 residues. Unmatched junction bases numbered 24, after V lost 3 bases and J lost 4 bases. The chain's CDR3 is CSARSFDSGTSGNAQVYEQYF. The CDR3 bases are TGCAGTGCTAGGTCCTTTGACTCCGGGACTAGCGGGAACGCCCAGGTGTACGAGCAGTACTTC.

This clonotype turned up a few times. The chain links TRBV20-1 to TRBJ2-7; D tentatively reads TRBD1 or TRBD2 (6 bases each). Germline V lookup: CDR1 DFQATT, CDR2 SNEGSKA (reference sequence). V was cut by 5 bases and J by 3 bases, with 14 bases left in between. The CDR3 is made up of 13 amino acids. The CDR3, as DNA: TGCAGTGCTCATGGGGGGCACCACTACGAGCAGTACTTC. Its translation is CSAHGGHHYEQYF.